Below, 21 T cell receptor beta chains from the same sample are listed, as sequenced in a study of blood T cell repertoires in COVID-19 (TCRdb year 2020). Receptor amplification or capture employed the immunoSEQ multiplex PCR assay. As stored in TCRdb, this immuneACCESS dataset retains in-frame rearrangements with V and J assigned. A fraction of the clones does not appear; measured against another copy, unresolved V genes explain less than half of the discrepancy, and the remainder lacks a known reason. The sample table records around 270,000 clones; approximately 90% of these occur just once. The top ten clones comprise around 0.8% of the sample. What was sequenced was peripheral blood. These receptors were taken from a man between 25 and 39 years old with acute or convalescent COVID-19.

The J gene is TRBJ2-7, the V gene TRBV11-3; 8 nucleotides align to TRBD2. From germline, CDR1 is SGHNT and CDR2 YENEEA. The CDR3 contains 15 residues. Unmatched junction bases numbered 14, after V lost 7 bases and J lost 6 bases. In DNA, the CDR3 is TGTGCCAGCACCCCAGCCCTCCGGGAGGGAGGCGAGCAGTACTTC. Encoded protein: CASTPALREGGEQYF.

The chain has TRBV5-5 and TRBJ1-1; unclear D gene. Trimming cost V 0 bases and J 3 bases, with 6 bases left between them. The CDR3 has 13 residues. Germline V gene sequence: CDR1 SGHKS, CDR2 YYEKEE (reference sequence). CDR3 sequence reads: CASSLASYTEAFF. As DNA, the CDR3 is TGTGCCAGCAGCTTGGCCTCCTACACTGAAGCTTTCTTT.

The chain employs TRBV7-2 and TRBJ1-6, with a weak D call TRBD1 (5 bases). Germline V lookup: CDR1 SGHTA, CDR2 FQGNSA. Trimming shortened V by 6 bases and J by 4 bases, and 16 bases separated the two germline ends. CDR3 length: 16 amino acids. The CDR3 nucleotides are TGTGCCAGCAGTACCTCGGGGGGTTCTTATAATTCACCCCTCCACTTT. This sequence encodes CASSTSGGSYNSPLHF.

J is TRBJ1-5 and V is TRBV5-3; possible D gene TRBD1, 6 bases. TRBV5-3 is identified as an open reading frame with a role that is uncertain. Trimming removed 4 bases from V and 0 bases from J, with 20 bases in between. The CDR3 runs to 18 residues. The CDR3 bases are TGTGCCAGAAGCATCTTATCCAGGGGCTCATATAGCAATCAGCCCCAGCATTTT. It yields the protein CARSILSRGSYSNQPQHF.

This chain joins TRBV27 and TRBJ1-5; TRBD1 might be the D (6 bases). V lost 6 bases and J lost 4, with 13 bases in between. The germline V gene encodes CDR1 MNHEY and CDR2 SMNVEV (reference sequence). This CDR3 contains 14 residues. Here the CDR3 DNA reads TGTGCCAGCAGAAAAGGACAGCAGAATCAGCCCCAGCATTTT. It encodes CASRKGQQNQPQHF.

The rearrangement uses TRBV6-5 and TRBJ2-7; D is perhaps TRBD1 (5 bases). In germline, CDR1 is MNHEY, CDR2 SVGAGI. The CDR3 loop spans 15 amino acids. V was pared by 0 bases and J by 0 bases, with 9 bases between. The CDR3 sequence: CASSYSDSRSYEQYF. Written as DNA, the CDR3 is TGTGCCAGCAGTTACTCTGACAGTCGCTCCTACGAGCAGTACTTC.

The J gene is TRBJ1-1, the V gene TRBV7-8; 7 nucleotides align to TRBD1. The CDR3 loop spans 16 amino acids. Germline CDR1 SGHVS, CDR2 FQNEAQ. The trim removed 1 base at V and 4 bases at J, leaving 9 bases unmatched. The CDR3 protein is CASSLGVDRVGTEAFF. In DNA, the CDR3 is TGTGCCAGCAGCTTAGGGGTCGACAGGGTAGGCACTGAAGCTTTCTTT.

The chain is built from TRBV28 and TRBJ2-7; the D gene is possibly TRBD2 (6 bases). V was pared by 3 bases and J by 0 bases, with 12 bases between. Germline-derived CDR1 and CDR2 are MDHEN and SYDVKM. The CDR3 runs to 15 residues. For the CDR3, the DNA is TGTGCCAGCAGTTTGCCGGGAGTCAGCTCCTACGAGCAGTACTTC. Translating gives CASSLPGVSSYEQYF. Full variable domain (missing parts from reference TRBV28 and TRBJ2-7): DVKVTQSSRYLVKRTGEKVFLECVQDMDHENMFWYRQDPGLGLRLIYFSYDVKMKEKGDIPEGYSVSREKKERFSLILESASTNQTSMYLCASSLPGVSSYEQYFGPGTRLTVT.

The rearrangement uses TRBV2 and TRBJ2-7; unclear D gene. Per germline, CDR1 SNHLY and CDR2 FYNNEI. The CDR3 runs to 12 residues. V was shortened by 5 bases and J by 5 bases, with 10 bases between the two germline ends. The CDR3 nucleotides read TGTGCCAGCAGTCTAGTTTCTGACGAGCAGTACTTC. Its protein is CASSLVSDEQYF.

The rearrangement uses TRBV7-2 and TRBJ2-7; D might be TRBD1 (8 bases). Germline V gene data show CDR1 as SGHTA and CDR2 as FQGNSA. The germline V and J ends were trimmed by 5 bases and 3 bases, with 23 bases remaining between them. The CDR3 spans 17 residues. CDR3 coding DNA: TGTGCCAGCAGCCGGGGGGCCAGGACAGGGACCATCTACGAGCAGTACTTC. Amino acid sequence: CASSRGARTGTIYEQYF.

The chain couples TRBV5-1 to TRBJ2-5; D possibly corresponds to TRBD2 (5 bases). The CDR3 totals 14 residues. Germline V gene lookup returns CDR1 SGHRS and CDR2 YFSETQ. V was shortened by 4 bases and J by 1 base, with 11 bases between the two germline ends. The CDR3 DNA sequence: TGCGCCAGCAGCCGTCTAGCTAGCCAAGAGACCCAGTACTTC. Amino acid sequence: CASSRLASQETQYF. The variable domain in full, completed from reference TRBV5-1 and TRBJ2-5, reads KAGVTQTPRYLIKTRGQQVTLSCSPISGHRSVSWYQQTPGQGLQFLFEYFSETQRNKGNFPGRFSGRQFSNSRSEMNVSTLELGDSALYLCASSRLASQETQYFGPGTRLLVL.

A word on this clone: Its ends do not fully match the called genes, so a read error is possible. V is TRBV7-7 and J is TRBJ2-5; 12 nucleotides agree with TRBD2. The CDR3 has 15 amino acids. CDR1 and CDR2 from the germline V gene are SSHAT and FNYEAQ (reference sequence). The CDR3: CASSSLGLAGETQYF. Written as DNA, the CDR3 is TGTGCTAGCAGCTCGCTGGGACTAGCGGGAGAGACCCAGTACTTC.

This clone came up a few times. This chain uses TRBV2 with TRBJ1-5; D is perhaps TRBD1 (6 bases). The length of the CDR3 is 15 residues. Germline-derived CDR1 and CDR2 are SNHLY and FYNNEI. V lost 6 bases, J lost 0 bases, and 12 bases lay in between. CDR3 nucleotide sequence: TGTGCCAGCAGGGACAGTGATTATAGCAATCAGCCCCAGCATTTT. This encodes CASRDSDYSNQPQHF.

This chain joins TRBV6-5 and TRBJ2-5; 8 bases map to TRBD2. V lost 5 bases to trimming and J lost 4 bases; unmatched junction nucleotides: 9. The CDR3 runs to 15 residues. Germline V gives CDR1 MNHEY, CDR2 SVGAGI. The CDR3 DNA follows: TGTGCCAGCAGTAGAGGACTAGCTCGCGGAGAGACCCAGTACTTC. Translation: CASSRGLARGETQYF.

V usage is TRBV12-3 or TRBV12-4 and J usage is TRBJ2-5, with no clear D. The germline V and J ends were trimmed by 3 bases and 0 bases, with 5 bases remaining between them. The CDR3 sequence is 13 residues long. The CDR3: CASSFRHQETQYF. Here the CDR3 DNA reads TGTGCCAGCAGTTTCAGGCACCAAGAGACCCAGTACTTC.

The chain is built from TRBV30 and TRBJ1-1, with a weak D call TRBD1 (5 bases). Germline V gene sequence: CDR1 GTSNPN, CDR2 SVGIG (reference sequence). The CDR3 runs 13 residues. The germline V and J ends were trimmed by 0 bases and 4 bases, with 9 bases remaining between them. CDR3: CAWSVGGGTEAFF. CDR3 bases: TGTGCCTGGAGTGTAGGCGGGGGCACTGAAGCTTTCTTT.

This chain joins TRBV24-1 and TRBJ2-5, with D perhaps matching TRBD2 (6 bases). With 5 bases removed from V and 9 bases from J, the gap between germline ends came to 15 bases. This CDR3 is built from 13 residues. Looked up from germline, CDR1 is KGHDR and CDR2 is SFDVKD. DNA for the CDR3: TGTGCCACCAGTGGGGAAGGGACTCGGGCCCAGTACTTC. It translates to CATSGEGTRAQYF.

The gene calls are TRBV6-5 and TRBJ2-7; 9 positions agree with TRBD2. Germline lookup yields CDR1 MNHEY and CDR2 SVGAGI. The length of the CDR3 is 14 residues. V lost 6 bases and J lost 3; bases outside the gene matches: 6. The CDR3 region is CASRRLAEFYEQYF. CDR3 nucleotides: TGTGCCAGCAGACGACTAGCGGAGTTCTACGAGCAGTACTTC.

CDR3 in DNA: TGTGCCAGCAGCCTTGACAGGGGACCCTCCTACGAGCAGTACTTC. It specifies CASSLDRGPSYEQYF. V is TRBV6-5 and J is TRBJ2-7; 8 bases are a match to TRBD1. The germline gives CDR1 MNHEY, CDR2 SVGAGI. CDR3 length equals 15 residues. V was clipped by 6 bases and J by 0 bases; unmatched bases: 7.

The J gene is TRBJ2-7, the V gene TRBV10-2, with D possibly matching TRBD2 (6 bases). V was cut by 7 bases and J by 0 bases, with 16 bases left in between. Per germline, CDR1 WSHSY and CDR2 SAAADI. CDR3 length: 15 amino acids. This CDR3 reads CASTTLAGSSYEQYF. CDR3 sequence (DNA): TGCGCCAGCACCACATTGGCGGGGTCCTCCTACGAGCAGTACTTC.

The gene calls are TRBV2 and TRBJ1-3, with TRBD1 matching 7 bases. V lost 6 bases and J lost 6; bases outside the gene matches: 5. The CDR3 extends over 13 amino acids. Germline V CDR1 and CDR2: SNHLY, FYNNEI. Here the CDR3 DNA reads TGTGCCAGCAGCCTGACAGGGCCAAACACCATATATTTT. Its translation is CASSLTGPNTIYF.